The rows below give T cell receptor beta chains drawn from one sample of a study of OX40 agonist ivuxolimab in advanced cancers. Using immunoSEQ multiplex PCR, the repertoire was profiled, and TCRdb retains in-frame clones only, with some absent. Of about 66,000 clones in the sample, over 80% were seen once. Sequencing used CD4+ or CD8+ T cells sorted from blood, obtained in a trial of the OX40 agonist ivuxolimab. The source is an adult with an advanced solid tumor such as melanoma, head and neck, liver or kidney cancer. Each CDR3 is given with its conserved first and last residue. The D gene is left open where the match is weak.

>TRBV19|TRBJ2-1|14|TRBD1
CASSMGQDYNEQFF
TGTGCCAGTAGTATGGGACAGGACTACAATGAGCAGTTCTTC
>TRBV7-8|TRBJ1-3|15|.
CASSPGLGPGNTIYF
TGTGCCAGCAGCCCGGGACTGGGGCCGGGGAACACCATATATTTT
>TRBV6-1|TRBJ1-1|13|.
CASSYGPLTEAFF
TGTGCCAGCAGCTACGGGCCTCTCACGGAAGCTTTCTTT
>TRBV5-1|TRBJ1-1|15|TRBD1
CASSLGGQGMGGAFF
TGCGCCAGCAGCTTGGGGGGACAGGGAATGGGAGGAGCTTTCTTT
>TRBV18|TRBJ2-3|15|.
CASSPLSPNTDTQYF
TGTGCCAGCTCACCTCTCAGCCCTAACACAGATACGCAGTATTTT
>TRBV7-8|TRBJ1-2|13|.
CASSPVTNYGYTF
TGTGCCAGCAGCCCCGTTACTAACTATGGCTACACCTTC
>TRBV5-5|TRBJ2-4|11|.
CASSEQNIQYF
TGTGCCAGCAGCGAACAAAACATTCAGTACTTC
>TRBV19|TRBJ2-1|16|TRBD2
CASREKTGLAVNEQFF
TGTGCCAGTAGGGAAAAAACGGGACTAGCGGTCAATGAGCAGTTCTTC
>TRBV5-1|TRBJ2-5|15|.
CASSPSGVRGETQYF
TGCGCCAGCAGCCCGTCAGGGGTGAGGGGCGAAACCCAGTACTTC
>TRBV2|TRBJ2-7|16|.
CASRGTPGPSSYEQYF
TGTGCCAGCAGGGGTACACCGGGACCAAGCTCCTACGAGCAGTACTTC